In this sample, the clone carrying this T cell receptor beta chain is medium-sized (0.01 to 0.1%). Antigen specificity is unknown. The CDR3 covers 15 residues. From germline, CDR1 is MNHEY and CDR2 SMNVEV (reference sequence). V was clipped by 0 bases and J by 2 bases, with 10 bases between them. Once obtained from cultured CD4+ T cells, the DNA was sequenced using the Oncomine TCR Beta short-read assay. TCRdb reprocessed the PCR reads via MiXCR and lists one record per CDR3 protein. The data hold roughly 6,600 distinct CDR3 sequences, with about 40% observed a single time. These data originate in a study of vaccination and CD4 T cells after COVID-19. Sample treatment: roughly ten-day PBMC culture with coronavirus spike peptide pools or control peptides (ViraFEST assay). The unexposed donor gave CD4+ T cells before the COVID-19 pandemic (2011-2018).

The chain couples TRBV27 to TRBJ1-2; D might be TRBD1 (5 bases). Material for sequencing was CD4+ T cells from blood, cultured in vitro. The sequence was obtained from a human donor in good health. The CDR3 spells CASSLSRGPNYGYTF. CDR3 DNA sequence: TGTGCCAGCAGTTTATCGAGGGGACCGAACTATGGCTACACCTTC.